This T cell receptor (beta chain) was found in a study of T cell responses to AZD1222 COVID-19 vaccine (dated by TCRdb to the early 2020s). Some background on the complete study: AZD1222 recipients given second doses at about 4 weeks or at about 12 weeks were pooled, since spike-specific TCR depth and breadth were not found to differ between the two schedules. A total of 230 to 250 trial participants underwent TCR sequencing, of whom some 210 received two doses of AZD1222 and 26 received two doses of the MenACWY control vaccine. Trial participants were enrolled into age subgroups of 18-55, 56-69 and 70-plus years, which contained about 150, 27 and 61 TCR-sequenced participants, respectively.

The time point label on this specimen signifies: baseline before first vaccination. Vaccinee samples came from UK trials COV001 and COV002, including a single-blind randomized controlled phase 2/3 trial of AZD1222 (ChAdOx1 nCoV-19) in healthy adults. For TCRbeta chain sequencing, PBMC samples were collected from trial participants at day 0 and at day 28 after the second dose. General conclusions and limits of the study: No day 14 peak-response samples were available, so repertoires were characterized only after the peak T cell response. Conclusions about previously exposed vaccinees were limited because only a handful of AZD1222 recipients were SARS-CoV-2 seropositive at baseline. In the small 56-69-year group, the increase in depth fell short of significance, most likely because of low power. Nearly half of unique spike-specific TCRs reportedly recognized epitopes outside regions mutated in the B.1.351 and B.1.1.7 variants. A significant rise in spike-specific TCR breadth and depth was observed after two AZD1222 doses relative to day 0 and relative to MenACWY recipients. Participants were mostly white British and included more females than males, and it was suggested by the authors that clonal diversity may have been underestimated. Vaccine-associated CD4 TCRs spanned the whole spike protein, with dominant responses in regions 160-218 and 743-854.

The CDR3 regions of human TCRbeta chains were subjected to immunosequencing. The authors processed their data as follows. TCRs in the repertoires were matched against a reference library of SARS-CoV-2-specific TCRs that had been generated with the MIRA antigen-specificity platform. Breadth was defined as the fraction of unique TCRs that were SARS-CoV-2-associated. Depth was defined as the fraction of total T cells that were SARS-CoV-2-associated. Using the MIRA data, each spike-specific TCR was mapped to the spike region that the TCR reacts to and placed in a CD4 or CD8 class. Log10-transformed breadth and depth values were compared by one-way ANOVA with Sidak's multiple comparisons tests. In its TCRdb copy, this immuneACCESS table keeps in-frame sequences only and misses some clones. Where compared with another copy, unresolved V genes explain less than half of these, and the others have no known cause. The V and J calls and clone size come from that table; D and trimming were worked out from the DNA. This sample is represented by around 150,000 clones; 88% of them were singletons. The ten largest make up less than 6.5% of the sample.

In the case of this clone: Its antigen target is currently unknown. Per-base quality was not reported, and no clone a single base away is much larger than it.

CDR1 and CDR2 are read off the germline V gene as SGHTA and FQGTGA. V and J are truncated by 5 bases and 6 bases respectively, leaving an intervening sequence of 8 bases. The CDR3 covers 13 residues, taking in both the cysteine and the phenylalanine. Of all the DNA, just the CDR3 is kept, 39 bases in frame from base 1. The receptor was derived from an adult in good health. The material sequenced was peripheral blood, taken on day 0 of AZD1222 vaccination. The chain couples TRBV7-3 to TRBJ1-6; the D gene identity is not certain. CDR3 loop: CASSQVLNSPLHF. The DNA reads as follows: TGTGCCAGCAGCCAGGTCCTTAATTCACCCCTCCACTTT.